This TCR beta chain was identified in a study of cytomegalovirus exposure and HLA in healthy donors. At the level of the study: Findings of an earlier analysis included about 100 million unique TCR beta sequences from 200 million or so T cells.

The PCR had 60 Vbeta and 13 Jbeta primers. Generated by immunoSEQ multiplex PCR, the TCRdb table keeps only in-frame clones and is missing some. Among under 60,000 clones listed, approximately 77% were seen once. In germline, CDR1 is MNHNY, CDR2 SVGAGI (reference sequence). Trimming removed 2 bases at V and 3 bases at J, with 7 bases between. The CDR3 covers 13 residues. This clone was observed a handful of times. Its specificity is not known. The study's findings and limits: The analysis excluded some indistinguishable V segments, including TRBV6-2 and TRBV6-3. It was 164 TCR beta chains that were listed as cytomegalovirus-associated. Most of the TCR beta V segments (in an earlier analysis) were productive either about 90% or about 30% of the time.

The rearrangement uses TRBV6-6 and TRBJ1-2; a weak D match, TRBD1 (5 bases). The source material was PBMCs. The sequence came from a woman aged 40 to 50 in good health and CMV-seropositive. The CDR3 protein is CASSYKGDYGYTF. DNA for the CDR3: TGTGCCAGCAGTTACAAAGGGGACTATGGCTACACCTTC.